One and the same sample provided the 5 T cell receptor beta chains below, sequenced in a study of cytomegalovirus exposure and HLA in healthy donors. PCR amplification relied on 60 Vbeta primers (plus 13 Jbeta primers). TCRdb keeps only in-frame clones here, not all; method: immunoSEQ multiplex PCR. The profile shows more than 55,000 clones, under 85% of them singletons. The sample comprised PBMCs. The receptors originated from a woman aged 55-70 years in good health and CMV-seropositive.

A few counts support this clone. The gene calls are TRBV6-5 and TRBJ2-7; D is unresolved. The CDR3 length is 11 residues. Trimming cost V 2 bases and J 9 bases, with 8 bases left between them. Germline V lookup: CDR1 MNHEY, CDR2 SVGAGI. CDR3 amino acids: CASSYLDRQYF. CDR3 bases: TGTGCCAGCAGTTACCTAGATCGGCAGTACTTC.

This chain connects TRBV5-8 to TRBJ1-6, with D perhaps matching TRBD1 (5 bases). Germline lookup yields CDR1 SGHTS and CDR2 YDEGEE. The ends were cut back, 1 base at V and 5 bases at J, with 7 bases in the middle. The CDR3 runs 14 residues. In DNA form, the CDR3 reads TGTGCCAGCAGCTTGCCAGGGCATAATTCACCCCTCCACTTT. It specifies CASSLPGHNSPLHF. The full variable domain, rest sourced from reference TRBV5-8 and TRBJ1-6, is EAGVTQSPTHLIKTRGQQATLRCSPISGHTSVYWYQQALGLGLQFLLWYDEGEERNRGNFPPRFSGRQFPNYSSELNVNALELEDSALYLCASSLPGHNSPLHFGNGTRLTVT.

The rearrangement uses TRBV5-8 and TRBJ2-3, with TRBD2 identical over 12 bases. Trimming cost V 4 bases and J 4 bases; bases outside gene matches: 7. Germline V gene lookup returns CDR1 SGHTS and CDR2 YDEGEE. The CDR3 length is 16 residues. The CDR3 DNA reads as TGTGCCAGCAGCGCCGGACTAGCGGGGCCGGCAGATACGCAGTATTTT. Its translation is CASSAGLAGPADTQYF.

J is TRBJ2-7 and V is TRBV6-1; TRBD1 aligns across 8 bases. V shed 2 bases and J 2 bases; nucleotides not matched to a gene: 5. Germline CDR1 is MNHNS and CDR2 is SASEGT. The CDR3 spans 15 residues. The CDR3 is CASSEFGQGPYEQYF. The CDR3 nucleotides are TGTGCCAGCAGTGAATTCGGACAGGGTCCCTACGAGCAGTACTTC.

V is TRBV5-1 and J is TRBJ1-2, with 7 nucleotides matching TRBD1. Germline V lookup: CDR1 SGHRS, CDR2 YFSETQ. This CDR3 is 14 amino acids long. Germline trimming cut 4 bases from V and 7 bases from J; bases unmatched to any gene: 10. CDR3 DNA: TGCGCCAGCAGCCCGAGACAGGGAGGTAGTGGCTACACCTTC. Encoded protein: CASSPRQGGSGYTF.